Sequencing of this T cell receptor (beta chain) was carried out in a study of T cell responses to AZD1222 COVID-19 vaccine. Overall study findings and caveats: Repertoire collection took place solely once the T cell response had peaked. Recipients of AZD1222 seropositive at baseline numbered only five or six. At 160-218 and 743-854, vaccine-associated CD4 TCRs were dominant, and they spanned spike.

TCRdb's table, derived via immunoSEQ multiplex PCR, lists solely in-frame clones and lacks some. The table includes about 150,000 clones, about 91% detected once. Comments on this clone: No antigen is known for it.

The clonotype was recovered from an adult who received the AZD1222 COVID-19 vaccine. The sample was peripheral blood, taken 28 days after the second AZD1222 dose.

The CDR3 protein is CASSIVAGPQPQHF. CDR3 bases: TGTGCCAGTAGTATAGTGGCAGGTCCTCAGCCCCAGCATTTT. The V and J genes are TRBV19 and TRBJ1-5; no definite D call. The germline V gene has CDR1 LNHDA and CDR2 SQIVND (reference sequence). The CDR3 loop spans 14 amino acids. Trimming removed 1 base from V and 6 bases from J, with 10 bases in between.